The rows below give T cell receptor beta chains drawn from one sample of a study of cytomegalovirus exposure and HLA in healthy donors. Clones were read by immunoSEQ multiplex PCR, and TCRdb kept only the in-frame ones, dropping some. The table lists 90,000 to 150,000 clones, around three quarters of them singletons, with around 4.9% in the top ten. Sequenced material: PBMCs. These receptors were collected from a man in his forties or fifties in good health and CMV-seropositive. Each CDR3 is given with its conserved first and last residue. A D gene is named only where the DNA matches it firmly. Rows may omit the clone size; those that give it use once, few, many or a size class.

D	J	size	V	CDR3	DNA
NA	TRBJ1-2	NA	TRBV10-2	CASTQPWGGGYTF	TGCGCCAGCACCCAACCTTGGGGGGGAGGCTACACCTTC
TRBD1	TRBJ1-1	NA	TRBV9	CASSVGTGANTEAFF	TGTGCCAGCAGCGTAGGGACAGGGGCGAACACTGAAGCTTTCTTT
TRBD2	TRBJ2-1	NA	TRBV6-1	CASSDRASGDSYNEQFF	TGTGCCAGCAGTGATCGAGCTAGCGGGGACTCCTACAATGAGCAGTTCTTC
TRBD1	TRBJ1-5	NA	TRBV2	CASSRTGPNQPQHF	TGTGCCAGCAGTAGGACAGGGCCAAATCAGCCCCAGCATTTT
NA	TRBJ1-4	NA	TRBV19	CASSTQTGGKLFF	TGTGCCAGTAGTACTCAGACCGGCGGAAAACTGTTTTTT
NA	TRBJ1-3	NA	TRBV7-6	CASSLVRGAGNTIYF	TGTGCCAGCAGCTTAGTCCGGGGGGCTGGAAACACCATATATTTT
TRBD1	TRBJ1-2	few	TRBV5-1	CASSLYAGGDYGYTF	TGCGCCAGCAGCTTGTACGCAGGGGGCGACTATGGCTACACCTTC
NA	TRBJ2-1	NA	TRBV7-9	CASSLEGGDEQFF	TGTGCCAGCAGCTTAGAAGGGGGTGATGAGCAGTTCTTC
TRBD1	TRBJ1-2	NA	TRBV30	CAWSADRGYGYTF	TGTGCCTGGAGTGCCGACAGGGGCTATGGCTACACCTTC
TRBD2	TRBJ2-7	few	TRBV5-1	CASRTSGAPYEQYF	TGCGCCAGCAGAACTAGCGGGGCCCCCTACGAGCAGTACTTC
NA	TRBJ2-7	NA	TRBV6-1	CASVLTYEQYF	TGTGCCAGCGTTCTAACCTACGAGCAGTACTTC
TRBD1	TRBJ1-6	NA	TRBV6-1	CATAGQGDNSPLHF	TGTGCCACCGCAGGACAGGGGGATAATTCACCCCTCCACTTT
TRBD1	TRBJ1-2	NA	TRBV7-2	CASSPIPGQGAPYGYTF	TGTGCCAGCAGCCCCATCCCGGGACAGGGGGCCCCCTATGGCTACACCTTC
TRBD1	TRBJ1-6	few	TRBV6-1	CASSGVRTGHSPLHF	TGTGCCAGCAGTGGAGTTAGGACAGGGCATTCACCCCTCCACTTT
TRBD1	TRBJ1-6	once	TRBV25-1	CASRDDRAFYNSPLHF	TGTGCCAGCAGAGATGACAGGGCCTTCTATAATTCACCCCTCCACTTT
TRBD1	TRBJ1-1	NA	TRBV18	CASSPPSGGGTEAFF	TGTGCCAGCTCACCACCATCAGGGGGTGGCACTGAAGCTTTCTTT